Shown below are 17 T cell receptor beta chains from a single sample sequenced in a study. MiXCR, applied by TCRdb to the 5' RACE reads, yields one record per CDR3 protein. This sample has roughly 20,000 distinct CDR3 sequences, with around 30% found just once. Sequenced material: tumor-infiltrating naive CD4+ T cells sorted from the breast tumor. Subset indicated: naive CD4+ T cells, CD4+CD45RA+CD25-. Receptors were obtained from a female donor with breast cancer.

The chain has TRBV7-9 and TRBJ1-1; tentatively, D is TRBD1 (6 bases). This CDR3 has 17 amino acids. Germline CDR1 and CDR2: SEHNR and FQNEAQ (reference sequence). Trimming shortened V by 5 bases and J by 0 bases, and 19 bases separated the two germline ends. CDR3 sequence (DNA): TGTGCCAGCAGCGTCGCTCCCGGGACATCACTGAACACTGAAGCTTTCTTT. This encodes CASSVAPGTSLNTEAFF. The full variable domain, its missing parts supplied by reference TRBV7-9 and TRBJ1-1, is DTGVSQNPRHKITKRGQNVTFRCDPISEHNRLYWYRQTLGQGPEFLTYFQNEAQLEKSRLLSDRFSAERPKGSFSTLEIQRTEQGDSAMYLCASSVAPGTSLNTEAFFGQGTRLTVV.

This clonotype was observed once. V gene TRBV5-1 combines with J gene TRBJ2-3; no clear D. Germline CDR1 and CDR2: SGHRS and YFSETQ. The CDR3 loop spans 12 amino acids. V was cut by 1 base and J by 8 bases, with 8 bases left in between. Here the CDR3 reads CASSLTTATQYF. The CDR3 bases are TGCGCCAGCAGCTTGACCACGGCTACGCAGTATTTT.

This clonotype was seen ten or more times. The chain joins TRBV24-1 to TRBJ1-1; a weak D match, TRBD1 (6 bases). The V end was cut by 7 bases, the J end by 2 bases, with 10 bases between. Germline V gene sequence: CDR1 KGHDR, CDR2 SFDVKD. The CDR3 is 13 amino acids. DNA of the CDR3: TGTGCCACCAGAAGACAGGCCAACACTGAAGCTTTCTTT. Amino acid sequence: CATRRQANTEAFF.

As to this clonotype: The final CDR3 position lacks the conserved phenylalanine or tryptophan, pointing to a likely read error. The limits of the CDR3 on the DNA are not certain, so only TCRdb's listed CDR3 is given. The V call is TRBV20-1, the J call TRBJ2-5; the table's D call TRBD1 went unverified against the DNA. CDR1 is DFQATT, CDR2 SNEGSKA, per germline (reference sequence). The length of the CDR3 is 8 amino acids, counting both ends. CDR3 residues: CSARTPGQ.

With respect to this clonotype: The junction departs from germline at one end; a sequencing error may be responsible. The chain couples TRBV20-1 to TRBJ2-1; D gene ambiguous. The germline V gene has CDR1 DFQATT and CDR2 SNEGSKA (reference sequence). There are 14 residues in the CDR3. Here the CDR3 DNA reads TGCAGTGCTCTTTCTCCCAGCTCCTACAATAAGCAGTTCTTC. It encodes CSALSPSSYNKQFF.

CDR3 sequence reads: CASSYDRAAEAFF. The DNA of the CDR3 is TGTGCCAGCAGCTATGACAGGGCTGCTGAAGCTTTCTTT. The chain uses TRBV6-2 or TRBV6-3 and TRBJ1-1; 7 nucleotides align to TRBD1. Germline CDR1 is MNHEY and CDR2 is SVGEGT. V dropped 6 bases and J dropped 6; count of bases not matched to a gene: 7. There are 13 residues in the CDR3.

This clonotype was picked up many times. This chain uses TRBV7-3 with TRBJ1-5; D might be TRBD1 (5 bases). V was shortened by 4 bases and J by 6 bases, with 19 bases between the two germline ends. The CDR3 is 16 amino acids. The germline V gene encodes CDR1 SGHTA and CDR2 FQGTGA. The CDR3 DNA follows: TGTGCCAGCAGCTATACCCCCGGGGGGACGAGTCAGCCCCAGCATTTT. Its protein is CASSYTPGGTSQPQHF.

The J gene is TRBJ1-1, the V gene TRBV7-8; 7 bases map to TRBD1. The CDR3 loop spans 15 amino acids. V lost 5 bases and J lost 1; bases outside the gene matches: 7. Germline loops: CDR1 SGHVS, CDR2 FQNEAQ. For the CDR3, the DNA is TGTGCCAGCAGCCTCAGACAGGGCTGGAACACTGAAGCTTTCTTT. Its translation is CASSLRQGWNTEAFF.

This clonotype was detected only a few times. The gene calls are TRBV7-9 and TRBJ1-1; D ambiguous. In germline, CDR1 is SEHNR, CDR2 FQNEAQ (reference sequence). The CDR3 consists of 12 residues. The ends were cut back, 6 bases at V and 4 bases at J, with 9 bases in the middle. CDR3 DNA: TGTGCCAGCAGTACAGCCCCCACTGAAGCTTTCTTT. Translating gives CASSTAPTEAFF.

This sequence joins TRBV5-5 and TRBJ2-1; perhaps TRBD2 as D (5 bases). The V end was cut by 4 bases, the J end by 9 bases, with 11 bases between. This CDR3 region has 12 residues. Germline V gene lookup returns CDR1 SGHKS and CDR2 YYEKEE (reference sequence). The CDR3 region has the DNA TGTGCCAGCAGCCATGGGAGCTCTGAGCAGTTCTTC. Amino acids: CASSHGSSEQFF.

Note on this clonotype: This may be a read error, as it is one base from a much larger clone. The chain is built from TRBV12-3 or TRBV12-4 and TRBJ2-5; the D is unclear. CDR3 length: 11 amino acids. CDR3 residues: CASSFKETQHF. The CDR3 nucleotides read TGTGCCAGCAGTTTCAAGGAGACCCAGCACTTC.

This clonotype is labeled medium-sized. This sequence joins TRBV21-1 and TRBJ2-1. TRBV21-1 counts as a pseudogene. The CDR3 runs to 12 residues. CDR3 sequence reads: CASSKIVVDPFF. CDR3 DNA: TGTGCCAGCAGCAAAATAGTGGTAGACCCCTTCTTC.

Points on this clonotype: Since a much larger clone is just one base distant, this may be a read error. J is TRBJ1-2 and V is TRBV7-2; D perhaps matches TRBD1 (6 bases). The CDR3 has 14 residues. Trimming cost V 4 bases and J 4 bases, with 13 bases left between them. Germline lookup yields CDR1 SGHTA and CDR2 FQGNSA. CDR3 nucleotides: TGTGCCAGCAGCTCGACAGGTATAGCCTATGGCTACACCTTC. Translation gives CASSSTGIAYGYTF.

This clonotype was detected many times. CDR3 sequence reads: CASSPLAGLYNEQFF. For the CDR3, the DNA is TGTGCCAGCTCGCCTTTAGCGGGCCTCTACAATGAGCAGTTCTTC. The chain recombines TRBV18 with TRBJ2-1, with 7 bases lining up with TRBD2. The CDR3 length is 15 residues. V gave up 6 bases and J gave up 3 bases; unmatched junction bases: 8. The germline gives CDR1 KGHSH, CDR2 LQKENI.

V is TRBV6-6 and J is TRBJ1-3, with no clear D. V lost 2 bases to trimming and J lost 0 bases, with 5 bases between them. This CDR3 has 14 residues. Germline loops: CDR1 MNHNY, CDR2 SVGAGI (reference sequence). The chain's CDR3 is CASSYTSSGNTIYF. CDR3 in DNA: TGTGCCAGCAGTTACACGAGCTCTGGAAACACCATATATTTT.

This clonotype has a handful of counts. This chain connects TRBV14 to TRBJ1-1; D is uncertain. Germline V lookup: CDR1 SGHDN, CDR2 FVKESK. The CDR3 loop spans 13 amino acids. V was clipped by 5 bases and J by 1 base, with 8 bases between them. The CDR3 DNA follows: TGTGCCAGCAGCATTCAGGCGAACACTGAAGCTTTCTTT. Protein: CASSIQANTEAFF. Supplemented by reference TRBV14 and TRBJ1-1, the full variable domain reads EAGVTQFPSHSVIEKGQTVTLRCDPISGHDNLYWYRRVMGKEIKFLLHFVKESKQDESGMPNNRFLAERTGGTYSTLKVQPAELEDSGVYFCASSIQANTEAFFGQGTRLTVV.

This chain links TRBV12-5 with TRBJ1-5; 9 nucleotides align to TRBD1. CDR3 size: 20 residues. The germline V gene has CDR1 LGHNT and CDR2 FRNRAP. Trimming cost V 3 bases and J 2 bases; bases outside gene matches: 17. The CDR3 spells CASGFISGQGFSIRNQPQHF. CDR3 in DNA: TGTGCTAGTGGTTTCATCTCGGGACAGGGATTCTCCATACGCAATCAGCCCCAGCATTTT. Based on the CDR3 plus reference TRBV12-5 and TRBJ1-5, the full variable domain is DARVTQTPRHKVTEMGQEVTMRCQPILGHNTVFWYRQTMMQGLELLAYFRNRAPLDDSGMPKDRFSAEMPDATLATLKIQPSEPRDSAVYFCASGFISGQGFSIRNQPQHFGDGTRLSIL.